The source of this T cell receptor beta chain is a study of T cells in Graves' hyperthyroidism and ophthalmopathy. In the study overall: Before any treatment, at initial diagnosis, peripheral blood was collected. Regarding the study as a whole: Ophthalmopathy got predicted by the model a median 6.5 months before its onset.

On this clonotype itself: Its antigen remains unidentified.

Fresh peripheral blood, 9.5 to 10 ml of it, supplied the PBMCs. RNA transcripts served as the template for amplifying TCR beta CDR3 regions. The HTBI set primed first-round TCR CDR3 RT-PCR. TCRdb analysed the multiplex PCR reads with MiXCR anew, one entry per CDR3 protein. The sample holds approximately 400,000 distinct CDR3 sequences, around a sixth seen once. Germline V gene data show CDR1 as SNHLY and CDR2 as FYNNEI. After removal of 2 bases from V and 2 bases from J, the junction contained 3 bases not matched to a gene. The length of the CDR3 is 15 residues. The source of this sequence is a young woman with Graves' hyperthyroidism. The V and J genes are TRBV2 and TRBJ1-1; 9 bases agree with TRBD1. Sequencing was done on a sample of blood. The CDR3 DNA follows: TGTGCCAGCAGTGAATCGGGACAGGGCAACACTGAAGCTTTCTTT. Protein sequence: CASSESGQGNTEAFF.